These T cell receptor beta chains were read from a single sample in a study of blood T cell repertoires in COVID-19. Using immunoSEQ multiplex PCR, the repertoire was profiled, and TCRdb retains in-frame clones only, with some absent. This table has around 200,000 clones, around 86% appearing once. The sample was peripheral blood. Every receptor here comes from a man aged 80 or over with acute or convalescent COVID-19. Each CDR3 is given with its conserved first and last residue. Each record gives: V gene, D gene, clone size, J gene, CDR3 protein, CDR3 DNA. D genes are given only for firm matches. Some rows have no size entry. The others give once, few or many, or a class for an expanded clone.

>TRBV6-2/TRBV6-3|TRBD2|.|TRBJ2-3
CASSSSSGLAGGPSLDTQYF
TGTGCCAGCAGTTCCTCCTCGGGACTAGCGGGAGGGCCTTCCTTGGATACGCAGTATTTT
>TRBV6-6|.|few|TRBJ2-7
CASSKADLWEQYF
TGTGCCAGCAGTAAAGCGGACCTTTGGGAGCAGTACTTC
>TRBV10-3|.|.|TRBJ1-3
CAISESVARPGSGNTIYF
TGTGCCATCAGTGAGTCGGTGGCGCGGCCGGGCTCTGGAAACACCATATATTTT
>TRBV12-3/TRBV12-4|.|.|TRBJ2-2
CASSLGAGELFF
TGTGCCAGCAGTTTGGGCGCCGGGGAGCTGTTTTTT
>TRBV12-3/TRBV12-4|TRBD2|.|TRBJ2-7
CASPPSGRGEQYF
TGTGCCAGCCCTCCTAGCGGGAGAGGCGAGCAGTACTTC
>TRBV7-3|TRBD2|few|TRBJ2-1
CASSLQASGRSYNEQFF
TGTGCCAGCAGCTTACAGGCTAGCGGGAGGTCCTACAATGAGCAGTTCTTC
>TRBV19|.|.|TRBJ1-6
CASSIDLDGGVGSPLHF
TGTGCCAGTAGTATAGATCTTGATGGGGGCGTTGGTTCACCCCTCCACTTT
>TRBV3-1/TRBV3-2|TRBD1|.|TRBJ2-1
CASSHRDRARGEQFF
TGTGCCAGCAGCCACCGGGACAGGGCCCGGGGGGAGCAGTTCTTC
>TRBV18|TRBD2|.|TRBJ2-6
CASSPGLATSGANVLTF
TGTGCCAGCTCGCCGGGACTAGCGACATCTGGGGCCAACGTCCTGACTTTC
>TRBV19|TRBD2|.|TRBJ2-2
CASSFLTSGRERRVELFF
TGTGCCAGTAGCTTCTTGACTAGCGGGAGGGAGAGAAGGGTGGAGCTGTTTTTT
>TRBV29-1|.|.|TRBJ1-3
CSVERGSTSGNTIYF
TGCAGCGTTGAACGTGGGAGCACCTCTGGAAACACCATATATTTT
>TRBV10-3|.|.|TRBJ2-1
CAISPNNEQFF
TGTGCCATCAGTCCTAACAATGAGCAGTTCTTC
>TRBV9|.|.|TRBJ2-3
CASSVGLAESTDTQYF
TGTGCCAGCAGCGTAGGTCTAGCAGAGAGCACAGATACGCAGTATTTT
>TRBV5-1|TRBD2|.|TRBJ2-1
CASSPWTSGKNEQFF
TGCGCCAGCAGCCCATGGACTAGCGGGAAGAATGAGCAGTTCTTC
>TRBV27|.|.|TRBJ1-1
CASSFKAPNANTEAFF
TGTGCCAGCAGTTTTAAAGCCCCCAACGCGAACACTGAAGCTTTCTTT
>TRBV7-9|TRBD1|.|TRBJ2-4
CASSHNRGAKNIQYF
TGTGCCAGCAGCCACAACAGGGGAGCCAAAAACATTCAGTACTTC
>TRBV19|TRBD1|.|TRBJ2-2
CASTRTGDNTGELFF
TGTGCCAGTACCAGGACAGGGGACAACACCGGGGAGCTGTTTTTT
>TRBV19|.|.|TRBJ2-3
CASSSLGEADTQYF
TGTGCCAGTAGTAGCCTTGGGGAGGCAGATACGCAGTATTTT
>TRBV7-9|.|.|TRBJ1-1
CASSRGDLNTEAFF
TGTGCCAGCAGCCGTGGAGATCTGAACACTGAAGCTTTCTTT
>TRBV6-6|.|.|TRBJ2-2
CASALGVFHTGELFF
TGTGCCAGCGCATTAGGGGTATTTCACACCGGGGAGCTGTTTTTT
>TRBV28|.|.|TRBJ1-5
CASSRTPNQPQHF
TGTGCCAGCAGTCGGACACCTAATCAGCCCCAGCATTTT
>TRBV10-3|.|.|TRBJ2-3
CAISESSFADTQYF
TGTGCCATCAGTGAGTCGAGTTTTGCAGATACGCAGTATTTT
>TRBV7-3|TRBD2|few|TRBJ2-2
CASSPRAGGPLDGELFF
TGTGCCAGCAGCCCCAGAGCGGGAGGGCCCCTTGACGGGGAGCTGTTTTTT
>TRBV6-2/TRBV6-3|TRBD2|.|TRBJ2-5
CASSRGRVQETQYF
TGTGCCAGCAGCCGCGGGAGGGTCCAAGAGACCCAGTACTTC
>TRBV5-6|TRBD2|once|TRBJ2-5
CASSIRAGAQETQYF
TGTGCCAGCAGCATTCGAGCGGGGGCCCAAGAGACCCAGTACTTC
>TRBV7-9|TRBD1|.|TRBJ2-2
CASSLWGTVSSGELFF
TGTGCCAGCAGCTTATGGGGGACAGTTAGTTCCGGGGAGCTGTTTTTT
>TRBV15|.|.|TRBJ1-5
CATSRVGDSNQPQHF
TGTGCCACCAGCAGAGTAGGGGATAGCAATCAGCCCCAGCATTTT
>TRBV7-9|TRBD2|.|TRBJ2-2
CAEEREGNTGELFF
TGTGCGGAGGAGCGGGAAGGAAACACCGGGGAGCTGTTTTTT
>TRBV19|TRBD2|.|TRBJ2-1
CASSIMAGVGNEQFF
TGTGCCAGTAGTATTATGGCGGGAGTAGGCAATGAGCAGTTCTTC
>TRBV11-1|.|.|TRBJ2-5
CASSYDTSRTQYF
TGTGCCAGCAGCTATGACACTAGTCGGACCCAGTACTTC
>TRBV14|.|.|TRBJ2-1
CASSPPWGDEQFF
TGTGCCAGCAGCCCCCCGTGGGGAGATGAGCAGTTCTTC
>TRBV6-5|.|.|TRBJ2-1
CASSYSSVLRYNEQFF
TGTGCCAGCAGTTACTCCTCCGTCCTGAGGTACAATGAGCAGTTCTTC
>TRBV10-3|TRBD1|.|TRBJ1-3
CAISSGAGTGGFESGNTIYF
TGTGCCATCAGCTCCGGCGCCGGGACAGGGGGTTTTGAGTCTGGAAACACCATATATTTT
>TRBV4-1|.|.|TRBJ2-7
CASSLRSGFYEQYF
TGCGCCAGCAGCCTACGGAGCGGGTTCTACGAGCAGTACTTC
>TRBV7-2|TRBD2|once|TRBJ2-3
CASSPGLASDTQYF
TGTGCCAGCAGCCCAGGACTAGCGTCAGATACGCAGTATTTT
>TRBV7-9|TRBD1|.|TRBJ2-7
CASSLTGGSYEQYF
TGTGCCAGCAGCTTAACAGGGGGTTCCTACGAGCAGTACTTC
>TRBV9|TRBD2|.|TRBJ2-2
CASSGLAGTNTGELFF
TGTGCCAGCAGCGGACTAGCGGGGACGAACACCGGGGAGCTGTTTTTT
>TRBV11-2|.|.|TRBJ1-3
CASTAVSGNTIYF
TGTGCCAGCACAGCGGTCTCTGGAAACACCATATATTTT
>TRBV18|.|.|TRBJ2-3
CASSPLRGAGLSTDTQYF
TGTGCCAGCTCACCATTGAGAGGCGCGGGCCTTAGCACAGATACGCAGTATTTT
>TRBV7-2|.|.|TRBJ1-1
CASSSGQGNTEAFF
TGTGCCAGCAGCTCCGGCCAGGGGAACACTGAAGCTTTCTTT
>TRBV9|TRBD2|.|TRBJ2-5
CASSVVGTSAQETQYF
TGTGCCAGCAGCGTAGTCGGAACTAGCGCCCAAGAGACCCAGTACTTC
>TRBV2|TRBD1|.|TRBJ1-5
CASSQTGRRQPQHF
TGTGCCAGCAGCCAGACAGGGCGCAGGCAGCCCCAGCATTTT
>TRBV19|.|.|TRBJ1-6
CASSSRDFNSPLHF
TGTGCCAGTAGTTCCCGGGACTTCAATTCACCCCTCCACTTT
>TRBV28|TRBD1|.|TRBJ1-4
CASRGQENEKLFF
TGTGCCAGCAGAGGACAGGAAAACGAAAAACTGTTTTTT
>TRBV24-1|TRBD1|.|TRBJ2-1
CATSDRTGITYNEQFF
TGTGCCACCAGTGACAGGACAGGGATCACCTACAATGAGCAGTTCTTC